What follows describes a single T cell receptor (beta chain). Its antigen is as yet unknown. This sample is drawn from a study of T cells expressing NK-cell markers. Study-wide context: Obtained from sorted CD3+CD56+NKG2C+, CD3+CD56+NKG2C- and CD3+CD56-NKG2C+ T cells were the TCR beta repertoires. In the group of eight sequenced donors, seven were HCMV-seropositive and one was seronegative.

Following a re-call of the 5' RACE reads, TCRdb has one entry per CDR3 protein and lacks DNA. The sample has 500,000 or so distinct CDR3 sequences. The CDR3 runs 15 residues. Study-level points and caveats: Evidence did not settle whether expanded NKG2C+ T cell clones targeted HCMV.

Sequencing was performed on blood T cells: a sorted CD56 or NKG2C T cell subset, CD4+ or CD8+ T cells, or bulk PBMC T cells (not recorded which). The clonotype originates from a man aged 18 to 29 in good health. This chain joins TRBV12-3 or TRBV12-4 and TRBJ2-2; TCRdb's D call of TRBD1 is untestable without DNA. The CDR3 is CASSPPDRNTGELFF.